This TCR beta chain originates from a study of CD8 T cells in ankylosing spondylitis. Study-wide points: Clones that were linked to disease were CD8+ and were relatively rare in peripheral blood.

This clonotype was observed a handful of times. Its cognate antigen is unknown. TCRdb re-called the 5' RACE reads with MiXCR, one entry per CDR3 protein. Altogether fewer than 250,000 distinct CDR3 sequences are present, around 24% being singletons, with the ten largest covering about 6.9%. Sequencing used blood, either unsorted or a sorted T cell fraction (not recorded which). The receptor's source is a male donor with ankylosing spondylitis or in good health (not recorded which).

The CDR3 bases are TGCAGTGCTAGTTCTCCACCTAACTACGAGCAGTACTTC. Its protein product is CSASSPPNYEQYF. The rearrangement links TRBV20-1 to TRBJ2-7; no definite D call. Germline V gene data show CDR1 as DFQATT and CDR2 as SNEGSKA (reference sequence). There are 13 residues in the CDR3. The germline V and J ends were trimmed by 3 bases and 3 bases, with 12 bases remaining between them.